This T cell receptor beta chain was sequenced in a study of T-cell memory formation after mild COVID-19. Study summary: The study found TCR clusters largely donor specific.

Looked up from germline, CDR1 is SNHLY and CDR2 is FYNNEI. There are 13 residues in the CDR3. The ends were cut back, 6 bases at V and 4 bases at J, with 11 bases in the middle. TCRdb itself ran the 5' RACE reads through MiXCR, one entry per CDR3 protein. In the table there are some 180,000 distinct CDR3 sequences, 10% to 15% of which are singletons. Note on this clonotype: Its antigen is undetermined.

Study-level results: Shrinking CD4+ clones resided mostly in CM and EM, and CD8+ ones in EMRA. There was a balanced CD4/CD8 profile in clones contracting day 15 to 85, and later expanders leaned CD4+. Pre-infection memory held some responding clones, suggesting pre-existing cross-reactive T cells responded.

This sequence was found in a young man who had mild COVID-19 (a few samples of this study predate the infection). Cell type and time point are not known. The V gene is TRBV2, the J gene TRBJ2-3, with D hard to call. Source material: PBMCs or a T cell subset sorted from them (not recorded which). The CDR3 DNA follows: TGTGCCAGCAGGGGCAGCGCCTCAGATACGCAGTATTTT. Its translation: CASRGSASDTQYF. Full variable domain (missing parts from reference TRBV2 and TRBJ2-3): EPEVTQTPSHQVTQMGQEVILRCVPISNHLYFYWYRQILGQKVEFLVSFYNNEISEKSEIFDDQFSVERPDGSNFTLKIRSTKLEDSAMYFCASRGSASDTQYFGPGTRLTVL.